This TCR beta chain was identified in a study of blood T cell repertoires in COVID-19. The protocol was immunoSEQ multiplex PCR, while the TCRdb copy is restricted to in-frame clones and leaves out a portion. The data hold about 310,000 clones, with approximately 89% observed a single time. The CDR3 is 14 amino acids. V lost 2 bases and J 3 bases, leaving 8 bases between the germline ends. Germline V gene lookup returns CDR1 MGHDK and CDR2 SYGVNS. The receptor was isolated from a woman aged 35 to 49 who had recovered from COVID-19. Sequencing was carried out using PBMCs or T cells enriched from blood (not recorded which). The chain employs TRBV25-1 and TRBJ1-5; D is uncertain. The CDR3: CASSEARHNQPQHF. For the CDR3, the DNA is TGTGCCAGCAGTGAAGCCAGACACAATCAGCCCCAGCATTTT.